This is a list of T cell receptor beta chains from one sample in a study of metastatic and nonmetastatic thyroid tumors. With MiXCR, TCRdb called clones anew from the PCR reads. The sample consists of approximately 32,000 clones, 33% of them appearing once. The sequencing sample was made of tumor tissue. The receptors were sampled from a female donor with papillary thyroid cancer or a benign thyroid nodule (not recorded which). Some clones in this sample may be carry-over from other donors' samples. Both conserved end residues are part of each CDR3. The D gene is left open where the match is weak. Size is stated for part of the rows, as once, few or many counts, or as a class when the clone is expanded.

v_call,d_call,clone_size,j_call,cdr3_aa,cdr3_nt
TRBV9,TRBD1,NA,TRBJ1-1,CASSPRQGNTEAFF,TGTGCCAGCAGCCCCCGACAGGGGAACACTGAAGCTTTCTTT
TRBV6-5,NA,few,TRBJ2-1,CASSFTGGEGYNEQFF,TGTGCCAGCAGTTTTACAGGGGGGGAGGGCTACAATGAGCAGTTCTTC
TRBV12-5,TRBD2,many,TRBJ2-1,CASGGSGDEQFF,TGTGCTAGTGGGGGCAGCGGGGATGAGCAGTTCTTC
TRBV6-4,NA,few,TRBJ2-3,CASSDHGTDTQYF,TGTGCCAGCAGTGACCACGGCACAGATACGCAGTATTTT
TRBV6-2/TRBV6-3,TRBD1,NA,TRBJ2-1,CASSYAGQGRNEQFF,TGTGCCAGCAGTTACGCGGGACAGGGTAGAAATGAGCAGTTCTTC
TRBV6-1,TRBD2,many,TRBJ2-7,CASRGGAYEQYF,TGTGCCAGCCGGGGGGGAGCCTACGAGCAGTACTTC
TRBV12-3/TRBV12-4,TRBD1,NA,TRBJ1-2,CASSLRGLGYTF,TGTGCCAGCAGTTTGAGGGGGCTCGGCTACACCTTC
TRBV28,TRBD1,NA,TRBJ2-5,CASSFQGAVPRETQYF,TGTGCCAGCAGTTTTCAGGGGGCCGTCCCGCGGGAGACCCAGTACTTC
TRBV5-1,NA,NA,TRBJ1-1,CAGGVTGVLNTEAFF,TGCGCCGGCGGGGTGACAGGTGTATTGAACACTGAAGCTTTCTTT
TRBV4-2,TRBD2,NA,TRBJ2-1,CASSQDPSGGYNEQFF,TGTGCCAGCAGCCAAGATCCCAGCGGGGGGTACAATGAGCAGTTCTTC
TRBV30,NA,many,TRBJ1-6,CAWSVGQGNSPLHF,TGTGCCTGGAGTGTTGGGCAGGGGAATTCACCCCTCCACTTT
TRBV7-3,NA,few,TRBJ2-7,CASSLDRAYEQYF,TGTGCCAGCAGCTTGGACCGAGCCTACGAGCAGTACTTC
TRBV10-3,TRBD2,few,TRBJ2-2,CAMGLSVDGELFF,TGTGCCATGGGACTATCGGTTGACGGGGAGCTGTTTTTT
TRBV4-1,NA,NA,TRBJ2-2,CASSQDPPGLPNTGELFF,TGCGCCAGCAGCCAAGATCCCCCTGGACTACCCAACACCGGGGAGCTGTTTTTT
TRBV11-2,TRBD2,NA,TRBJ2-2,CASSFPLSGANTGELFF,TGTGCCAGCAGCTTCCCCCTTAGCGGGGCGAACACCGGGGAGCTGTTTTTT
TRBV6-1,NA,NA,TRBJ1-2,CASTSGGKGYTF,TGTGCCAGCACGTCGGGGGGGAAAGGCTACACCTTC
TRBV20-1,NA,NA,TRBJ2-1,CSVSPARQGSYEQFF,TGCAGTGTCTCGCCGGCCCGGCAGGGGAGTTATGAGCAGTTCTTC
TRBV11-2,NA,NA,TRBJ1-6,CASSLAPGQNSPLHF,TGTGCCAGCAGCTTAGCTCCGGGACAAAATTCACCCCTCCACTTT
TRBV6-2/TRBV6-3,TRBD1,NA,TRBJ2-7,CASTEGPYTGGYEQYF,TGTGCCAGCACCGAGGGGCCCTACACAGGGGGCTACGAGCAGTACTTC
TRBV6-2/TRBV6-3,NA,NA,TRBJ2-7,CASRTDRTYEQYF,TGTGCCAGCAGGACGGACAGAACCTACGAGCAGTACTTC
TRBV4-2,NA,NA,TRBJ1-4,CASSQVGQHNEKLFF,TGTGCCAGCAGCCAAGTTGGACAGCATAATGAAAAACTGTTTTTT
TRBV3-1,NA,few,TRBJ2-7,CASSQSYEQYF,TGTGCCAGCAGCCAGTCGTACGAGCAGTACTTC
TRBV4-3,NA,NA,TRBJ2-3,CASSQKILADTQYF,TGCGCCAGCAGCCAAAAGATCCTAGCAGATACGCAGTATTTT
TRBV2,TRBD1,NA,TRBJ1-2,CASRETTGEYGYTF,TGTGCCAGCAGGGAGACGACAGGGGAGTATGGCTACACCTTC
TRBV2,TRBD2,few,TRBJ2-7,CASQTGLEGYEQYF,TGTGCCAGCCAAACCGGACTAGAGGGATACGAGCAGTACTTC
TRBV6-2/TRBV6-3,NA,NA,TRBJ1-1,CASSYSRDTEAFF,TGTGCCAGCAGTTACTCGCGCGACACTGAAGCTTTCTTT
TRBV6-5,TRBD2,NA,TRBJ2-7,CASSLGLRDEQYF,TGTGCCAGCAGTTTGGGACTACGGGACGAGCAGTACTTC
TRBV30,NA,NA,TRBJ2-1,CAWTSGPSGEQFF,TGTGCCTGGACCTCGGGCCCCTCGGGTGAGCAGTTCTTC
TRBV6-2/TRBV6-3,NA,NA,TRBJ2-6,CASSWGRGANVLTF,TGTGCCAGCAGTTGGGGCCGTGGGGCCAACGTCCTGACTTTC
TRBV7-3,NA,NA,TRBJ1-5,CASSLTANQPQHF,TGTGCCAGCAGCTTAACCGCTAATCAGCCCCAGCATTTT
TRBV7-2,NA,NA,TRBJ1-3,CASARHLGNTIYF,TGTGCCAGCGCTAGACACCTTGGAAACACCATATATTTT
TRBV3-1,NA,NA,TRBJ1-6,CASSQVGGTKNGSPLHF,TGTGCCAGCAGCCAAGTAGGAGGGACAAAGAATGGGTCACCCCTCCACTTT
TRBV6-6,TRBD1,few,TRBJ1-2,CASSYGQGVYGYTF,TGTGCCAGCAGTTACGGACAGGGCGTCTATGGCTACACCTTC
TRBV4-1,NA,NA,TRBJ1-5,CASSLRSGNQPQHF,TGCGCCAGCAGCCTCCGGTCTGGCAACCAGCCCCAGCATTTT
TRBV6-6,NA,few,TRBJ1-6,CASSYSTMRTANPPLHF,TGTGCCAGCAGTTACTCGACCATGAGGACGGCGAATCCACCCCTCCACTTT
TRBV6-5,NA,few,TRBJ1-5,CASSYDQEPQHF,TGTGCCAGCAGTTACGACCAGGAGCCCCAGCATTTT
TRBV7-2,NA,NA,TRBJ2-7,CASSPMWDTAYEQYF,TGTGCCAGCAGCCCAATGTGGGACACGGCCTACGAGCAGTACTTC
TRBV5-1,TRBD2,NA,TRBJ2-2,CASSFIAGDGTGELFF,TGCGCCAGCAGCTTTATAGCGGGAGATGGTACCGGGGAGCTGTTTTTT
TRBV5-6,TRBD2,once,TRBJ2-7,CASRVFTTSAEQYF,TGTGCCAGCAGGGTCTTTACGACTAGCGCCGAGCAGTACTTC
TRBV20-1,NA,NA,TRBJ1-1,CSAGTDTEAFF,TGCAGTGCTGGGACTGACACTGAAGCTTTCTTT
TRBV3-1,NA,medium-sized,TRBJ1-4,CASSPTQALSEKLFF,TGTGCCAGCAGCCCGACGCAGGCTTTAAGCGAAAAACTGTTTTTT
TRBV27,NA,NA,TRBJ2-2,CASKPPMGTPRELFF,TGTGCCAGCAAGCCACCCATGGGTACACCTAGGGAGCTGTTTTTT
TRBV6-8,TRBD2,NA,TRBJ2-7,CASSYSTVWRETHEQYF,TGTGCCAGCAGTTACTCGACGGTGTGGCGGGAGACCCACGAGCAGTACTTC
TRBV20-1,NA,few,TRBJ2-5,CSARSNRSPGETQYF,TGCAGTGCTAGATCAAACAGGTCACCTGGGGAGACCCAGTACTTC
TRBV5-1,TRBD1,once,TRBJ2-1,CASSWTGYNEQFF,TGCGCCAGCAGCTGGACAGGTTACAATGAGCAGTTCTTC
TRBV5-5,NA,NA,TRBJ2-3,CASSDRPGTDTQYF,TGTGCCAGCAGTGACAGGCCCGGGACAGATACGCAGTATTTT
TRBV11-1,NA,NA,TRBJ2-7,CASSLGQGVYEQYF,TGTGCCAGCAGCTTAGGGCAGGGAGTCTACGAGCAGTACTTC
TRBV20-1,TRBD2,NA,TRBJ2-2,CSADSGTSGRGNTGELFF,TGCAGTGCTGATTCCGGGACTAGCGGGAGGGGGAACACCGGGGAGCTGTTTTTT
TRBV18,TRBD1,NA,TRBJ1-5,CASSPGTENQPQHF,TGTGCCAGCTCACCAGGGACAGAGAATCAGCCCCAGCATTTT
TRBV10-3,NA,few,TRBJ2-7,CAASGGIEQYF,TGTGCCGCCTCAGGTGGGATCGAGCAGTACTTC
TRBV11-1,NA,many,TRBJ2-7,CASSATRGEGAYYEQYF,TGTGCCAGCAGCGCGACCAGAGGGGAGGGGGCGTATTACGAGCAGTACTTC
TRBV12-3/TRBV12-4,NA,few,TRBJ2-3,CASGYTDTQYF,TGTGCCAGCGGGTACACAGATACGCAGTATTTT
TRBV28,NA,NA,TRBJ1-5,CATNMFLPPEERQPQHF,TGTGCCACCAACATGTTTCTCCCCCCTGAAGAGAGGCAGCCCCAGCATTTT
TRBV6-1,TRBD2,few,TRBJ2-5,CASSGLAGGQETQYF,TGTGCCAGCAGTGGACTAGCGGGGGGGCAAGAGACCCAGTACTTC
TRBV5-1,NA,NA,TRBJ1-2,CASSSTGPWYGYTF,TGCGCCAGCAGCTCGACAGGCCCCTGGTATGGCTACACCTTC
TRBV6-1,NA,NA,TRBJ1-2,CASSGDRLGRPLGYTF,TGTGCCAGCAGTGGAGATCGGTTAGGGAGGCCGCTCGGCTACACCTTC